The 5 T cell receptor beta chains below all came from one sample that was sequenced in a study of blood T cell repertoires in COVID-19. The method was immunoSEQ multiplex PCR; TCRdb's version includes in-frame clones alone and lacks a portion of them. The table lists hundreds of thousands of clones, 80% to 90% of them singletons, with 7.5% in the top ten. The sample consisted of peripheral blood. The receptors shown here come from a woman older than 75 with COVID-19, enrolled during active disease.

This clone was picked up a small number of times. The rearrangement uses TRBV7-2 and TRBJ2-4; TRBD2 matches 12 bases. Germline assignment: CDR1 SGHTA and CDR2 FQGNSA. The CDR3 loop spans 15 amino acids. Trimming removed 1 base from V and 5 bases from J; junction bases left unmatched: 0. Written as DNA, the CDR3 is TGTGCCAGCAGCTTAGGACTAGCGGGAGAAAACATTCAGTACTTC. Its translation: CASSLGLAGENIQYF.

The rearrangement joins TRBV28 to TRBJ2-2, with 7 bases lining up with TRBD2. CDR3 length equals 12 residues. With V trimmed by 8 bases and J by 3 bases, 0 bases remained unmatched. In germline, CDR1 is MDHEN, CDR2 SYDVKM. CDR3 nucleotides: TGTGCCAGCGGGGGGGACACCGGGGAGCTGTTTTTT. As protein: CASGGDTGELFF.

The J gene is TRBJ2-1, the V gene TRBV15; no reliable D call. Trimming left V 1 base short and J 0 bases short, with 10 bases between. The length of the CDR3 is 16 residues. Germline CDR1 reads LNHNV; CDR2 reads YYDKDF (reference sequence). CDR3 in DNA: TGTGCCACCAGCAGAGTTGCGCGGCCCTCCTACAATGAGCAGTTCTTC. It yields the protein CATSRVARPSYNEQFF.

The CDR3 nucleotides are TGTGCCAGCAGCAAGGACACCTCGTACGAGCAGTACTTC. Translation gives CASSKDTSYEQYF. V and J are TRBV7-6 and TRBJ2-7, with D perhaps matching TRBD1 (5 bases). The CDR3 has 13 residues. Looked up from germline, CDR1 is SGHVS and CDR2 is FNYEAQ. V was cut by 5 bases and J by 4 bases, with 12 bases left in between.

V and J are TRBV7-8 and TRBJ1-5; D is ambiguous. Trimming left V 2 bases short and J 2 bases short, with 13 bases between. Germline CDR1 SGHVS, CDR2 FQNEAQ. CDR3 length: 16 residues. CDR3 bases: TGTGCCAGCAGCTTACTGGGGAGGTCGGGCAATCAGCCCCAGCATTTT. Translated, it gives CASSLLGRSGNQPQHF.